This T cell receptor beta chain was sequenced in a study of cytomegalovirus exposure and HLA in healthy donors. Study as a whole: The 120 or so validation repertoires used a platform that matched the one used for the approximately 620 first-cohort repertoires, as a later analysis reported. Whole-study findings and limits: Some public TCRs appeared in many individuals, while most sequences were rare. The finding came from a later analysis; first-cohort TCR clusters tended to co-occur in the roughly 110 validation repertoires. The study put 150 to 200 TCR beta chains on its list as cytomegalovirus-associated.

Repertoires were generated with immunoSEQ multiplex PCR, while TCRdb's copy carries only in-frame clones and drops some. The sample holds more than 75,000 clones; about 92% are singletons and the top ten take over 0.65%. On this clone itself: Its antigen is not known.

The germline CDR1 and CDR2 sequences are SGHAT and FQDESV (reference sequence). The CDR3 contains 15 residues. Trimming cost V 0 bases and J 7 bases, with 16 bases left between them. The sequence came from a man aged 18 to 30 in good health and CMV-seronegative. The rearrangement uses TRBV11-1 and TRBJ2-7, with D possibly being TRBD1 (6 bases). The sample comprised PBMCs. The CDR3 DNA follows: TGTGCCAGCAGCTTAGCGAACAGGGTACAAGGGGAGCAGTACTTC. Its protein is CASSLANRVQGEQYF.